This TCR beta chain was sequenced in a study of blood T cell repertoires in COVID-19. The overall study: Material from acute and convalescent COVID-19 was sourced from the United States, Italy and Spain. In each case, the material was cDNA or gDNA derived from T cells, B-cell-depleted T cells, or PBMCs.

Germline V lookup: CDR1 MNHNY, CDR2 SVGAGI (reference sequence). After removal of 6 bases from V and 10 bases from J, the junction contained 6 bases not matched to a gene. The CDR3 consists of 13 residues. How the authors handled the data: Estimation of nucleated cell counts relied on the amplification of reference gene primers. Assay: immunoSEQ multiplex PCR; the TCRdb copy retains only in-frame clones and omits some. V and J calls and clone size follow that table, whereas D and trimming were derived from the DNA. In the table there are about 170,000 clones, approximately 86% of which are singletons. During active infection, Seattle patients enrolled and were then monitored through disease.

Sequenced material: peripheral blood. The chain links TRBV6-6 to TRBJ1-6, with 7 bases fitting TRBD1. This clonotype was obtained from a woman older than 75 with COVID-19, enrolled during active disease. In DNA form, the CDR3 reads TGTGCCAGCAGAACAACGACAGGGTCACCCCTCCACTTT. This codes for CASRTTTGSPLHF.